This T cell receptor (beta chain) was sequenced for a study of cytomegalovirus exposure and HLA in healthy donors. Use of 60 Vbeta and 13 Jbeta primers characterized the PCR. Sequencing was performed with immunoSEQ multiplex PCR; in TCRdb, only in-frame clones are kept and a portion is missing. The repertoire table contains 100,000 to 150,000 clones. The sequencing sample was made of PBMCs. This clonotype was obtained from a man aged 18 to 29 in good health and CMV-seronegative.

As DNA, the CDR3 is TGTGCCAGCAGTGTGACTAGCGGGGTCACCGGGGAGCTGTTTTTT. Amino acid sequence: CASSVTSGVTGELFF. V usage is TRBV6-4 and J usage is TRBJ2-2, with 11 nucleotides matching TRBD2. Germline CDR1 reads MRHNA; CDR2 reads SNTAGT. Unmatched junction bases numbered 2, after V lost 4 bases and J lost 4 bases. The length of the CDR3 is 15 residues.